This TCR delta chain was observed in a study of Vδ1+ human thymocytes. The study, taken as a whole, reports: Thymic TRG and TRD repertoires appeared highly polyclonal. Unexpected Vdelta2 sequences could cause misinterpretation of bulk repertoire data.

The template was reverse-transcribed extracted RNA. Multiplex PCR used pooled V-gene forward primers and a constant-region reverse primer to amplify CDR3s. TCRdb re-called clones from the multiplex PCR reads using CATT. Here the sample spans 45,000 to 75,000 delta-chain clones, approximately 16% being singletons. Alphabeta T cells were depleted, then CD3+ Vdelta1+ Vdelta2- thymocytes were FACS-sorted. Sorted Vdelta1+ thymocytes were about 98% to 99.6% pure. This clone was seen only a few times. Its antigen remains unknown. This CDR3 has 18 residues. Germline values: CDR1 TSWWSYY, CDR2 QGS. The J segment lost 3 bases and the V segment lost 1 base, leaving 9 bases of the junction unmatched.

Material: Vdelta1+ gamma-delta thymocytes from the thymus. As for subset: FACS-sorted CD3+ TCRalphabeta- TCRVdelta1+ TCRVdelta2- thymocytes. J is TRDJ1 and V is TRDV1; 12 nucleotides align to TRDD3. This clonotype was obtained from a girl younger than two who had congenital heart surgery. This CDR3 reads CALGERRYWGILADKLIF. The CDR3 bases are TGTGCTCTTGGGGAACGTCGTTACTGGGGGATACTGGCCGATAAACTCATCTTT.